This TCR beta chain stems from a study of blood T cell repertoires in COVID-19. Study as a whole: Acute and convalescent COVID-19 specimens originated in the United States, Italy and Spain.

CDR3 length: 14 amino acids. The germline V gene encodes CDR1 MDHEN and CDR2 SYDVKM. J lost 5 bases, V lost 2 bases, and 0 bases had no gene match. The table came from immunoSEQ multiplex PCR; TCRdb's copy has only in-frame clones and leaves some out. The data contain about 160,000 clones, 84% of them singletons. J is TRBJ1-6 and V is TRBV28, with 7 bases identical to TRBD1. This clonotype was obtained from a man between 70 and 80 years old with acute or convalescent COVID-19. Sequenced material: peripheral blood. The CDR3 region is CASSLGQDNSPLHF. As DNA, the CDR3 is TGTGCCAGCAGTTTAGGACAGGATAATTCACCCCTCCACTTT.